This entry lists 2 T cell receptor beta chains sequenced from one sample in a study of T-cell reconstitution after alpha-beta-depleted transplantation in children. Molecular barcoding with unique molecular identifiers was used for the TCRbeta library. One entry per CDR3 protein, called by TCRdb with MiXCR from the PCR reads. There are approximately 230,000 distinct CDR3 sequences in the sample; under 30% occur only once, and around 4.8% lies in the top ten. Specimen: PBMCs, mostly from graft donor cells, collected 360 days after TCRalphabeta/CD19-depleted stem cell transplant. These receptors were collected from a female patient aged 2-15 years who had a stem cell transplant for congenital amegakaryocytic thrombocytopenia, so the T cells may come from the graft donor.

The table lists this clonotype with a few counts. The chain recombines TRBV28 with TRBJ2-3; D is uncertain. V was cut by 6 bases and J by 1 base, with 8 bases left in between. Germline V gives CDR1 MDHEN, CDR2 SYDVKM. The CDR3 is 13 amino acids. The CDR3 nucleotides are TGTGCCAGCAGATGGACCGGCACAGATACGCAGTATTTT. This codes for CASRWTGTDTQYF.

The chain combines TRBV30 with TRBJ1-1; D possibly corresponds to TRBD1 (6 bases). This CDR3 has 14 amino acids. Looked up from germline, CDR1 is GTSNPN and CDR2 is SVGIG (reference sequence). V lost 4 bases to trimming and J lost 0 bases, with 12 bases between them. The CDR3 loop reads CAWTKQGVNTEAFF. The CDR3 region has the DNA TGTGCCTGGACCAAACAGGGAGTGAACACTGAAGCTTTCTTT.